Below, 20 T cell receptor beta chains from the same sample are listed, as sequenced in a study of shared clonotypes between healthy human individuals. Naive CD8 populations comprised CD45RO-negative cells positively selected for CCR7, excluding terminally differentiated effector memory CD45RA+ cells. Produced via immunoSEQ multiplex PCR; TCRdb's table is partial and in-frame only. The sample includes around 700,000 clones, approximately 90% of them seen just once. Sequenced sample: naive CD8+ T cells sorted from blood. The source is a man aged 25-45 years in good health.

The chain links TRBV29-1 to TRBJ2-3, with D unclear. Per germline, CDR1 SQVTM and CDR2 ANQGSEA. V was clipped by 2 bases and J by 2 bases, with 11 bases between them. The CDR3 runs 14 residues. For the CDR3, the DNA is TGCAGCGTTGAAATGGAAACCTACACAGATACGCAGTATTTT. Translating gives CSVEMETYTDTQYF.

The rearrangement joins TRBV6-6 to TRBJ2-3, with 8 bases fitting TRBD1. Trimming at V came to 6 bases and at J to 2 bases, leaving 10 bases not matched to a gene. Per the germline V gene, CDR1 is MNHNY and CDR2 is SVGAGI (reference sequence). This CDR3 region has 16 residues. The CDR3 spells CASRTLRDRNTDTQYF. CDR3 sequence (DNA): TGTGCCAGCAGGACACTCCGGGACAGGAACACAGATACGCAGTATTTT.

This chain uses TRBV7-8 with TRBJ2-1; D is perhaps TRBD2 (6 bases). The germline V and J ends were trimmed by 8 bases and 4 bases, with 12 bases remaining between them. This CDR3 is 13 amino acids long. The germline V gene encodes CDR1 SGHVS and CDR2 FQNEAQ. The CDR3, as DNA: TGTGCCAGCGACCCCGGGACTTACAATGAGCAGTTCTTC. Amino acids: CASDPGTYNEQFF. The variable domain in full, completed from reference TRBV7-8 and TRBJ2-1, reads GAGVSQSPRYKVAKRGQDVALRCDPISGHVSLFWYQQALGQGPEFLTYFQNEAQLDKSGLPSDRFFAERPEGSVSTLKIQRTQQEDSAVYLCASDPGTYNEQFFGPGTRLTVL.

This chain connects TRBV7-9 to TRBJ1-2; maybe TRBD1 (6 bases). Deletions cut 5 bases from V and 1 base from J, with 14 bases between. This CDR3 contains 15 residues. Looked up from germline, CDR1 is SEHNR and CDR2 is FQNEAQ (reference sequence). CDR3 bases: TGTGCCAGCAGCCCCACGGGACAAATTAACTATGGCTACACCTTC. Residues: CASSPTGQINYGYTF.

The chain is built from TRBV11-2 and TRBJ2-7; D may be TRBD1 (5 bases). The CDR3 is made up of 16 amino acids. V gave up 0 bases and J gave up 1 base, with 13 bases separating them. The germline CDR1 and CDR2 sequences are SGHAT and FQNNGV. In DNA, the CDR3 is TGTGCCAGCAGCTTAGATGTCGTGGCAGGGTCCTACGAGCAGTACTTC. It specifies CASSLDVVAGSYEQYF.

This chain joins TRBV27 and TRBJ2-3; D is perhaps TRBD1 (5 bases). Germline V gives CDR1 MNHEY, CDR2 SMNVEV (reference sequence). This CDR3 is 12 amino acids long. Trimming took off 5 bases at V and 7 bases at J, with 10 bases between the two ends. The CDR3 reads CASSKQANTQYF. CDR3 DNA sequence: TGTGCCAGCAGTAAACAGGCTAATACGCAGTATTTT.

The chain joins TRBV9 to TRBJ2-7; TRBD2 agrees at 10 bases. The CDR3 sequence is 13 residues long. The J segment lost 3 bases and the V segment lost 4 bases, leaving 1 base of the junction unmatched. Looked up from germline, CDR1 is SGDLS and CDR2 is YYNGEE. The CDR3 region is CASSSSGSYEQYF. In DNA, the CDR3 is TGTGCCAGCAGCTCTAGCGGGAGCTACGAGCAGTACTTC.

The chain joins TRBV28 to TRBJ2-1; 11 bases map to TRBD2. This CDR3 is 15 amino acids long. The junction had 7 bases not matched to a gene; V was cut back by 5 bases and J by 7 bases. Germline V gene lookup returns CDR1 MDHEN and CDR2 SYDVKM. The CDR3 reads CASSPSTSGTNEQFF. Written as DNA, the CDR3 is TGTGCCAGCAGTCCTTCGACTAGCGGGACGAATGAGCAGTTCTTC.

Concerning this clone itself: In the same sample, other DNA sequences code for this CDR3. V and J are TRBV27 and TRBJ1-1; D is undetermined. V lost 5 bases, J lost 1 base, and 5 bases lay in between. There are 12 residues in the CDR3. Germline V gene data show CDR1 as MNHEY and CDR2 as SMNVEV (reference sequence). In DNA, the CDR3 is TGTGCCAGCAGTCTCGGGAACACTGAAGCTTTCTTT. It specifies CASSLGNTEAFF.

The chain has TRBV2 and TRBJ2-7; D might be TRBD1 or TRBD2, each matching 6 bases. This CDR3 region has 12 residues. The V and J ends lost 11 bases and 4 bases respectively, with 15 bases between them. Per germline, CDR1 SNHLY and CDR2 FYNNEI. The CDR3 DNA follows: TGTGCCGTAAAGGGGGGTTTTTACGAGCAGTACTTC. This codes for CAVKGGFYEQYF.

The count of this clone is one. V gene TRBV6-6 combines with J gene TRBJ2-3, with D possibly being TRBD1 or TRBD2 (5 bases each). CDR1 MNHNY and CDR2 SVGAGI come from the germline V gene (reference sequence). V dropped 0 bases and J dropped 5 bases, with 12 bases sitting between them. CDR3 length: 15 residues. Here the CDR3 reads CASSYSGEPLDTQYF. CDR3 sequence (DNA): TGTGCCAGCAGTTACTCGGGGGAGCCACTAGATACGCAGTATTTT.

The chain carries TRBV7-9 and TRBJ2-7; D possibly uses TRBD1 or TRBD2 (7 bases each). The V gene lost 5 bases and the J gene lost 0 bases, with 17 bases spanning the gap. Per germline, CDR1 SEHNR and CDR2 FQNEAQ (reference sequence). This CDR3 spans 16 amino acids. The CDR3 sequence: CASSRQGGLSSYEQYF. CDR3 nucleotide sequence: TGTGCCAGCAGCCGCCAGGGGGGGTTGAGCTCCTACGAGCAGTACTTC.

The chain is built from TRBV10-3 and TRBJ2-1; 7 nucleotides line up with TRBD2. Germline CDR1 reads ENHRY; CDR2 reads SYGVKD. With 0 bases clipped from V and 9 bases from J, the junction kept 2 bases outside the gene matches. CDR3 length: 13 residues. Here the CDR3 DNA reads TGTGCCATCAGTGAGTCCCCGGGGGGTGAGCAGTTCTTC. It encodes CAISESPGGEQFF.

This clone came up once. V gene TRBV6-6 combines with J gene TRBJ2-7; D gene ambiguous. This CDR3 region has 12 residues. V lost 2 bases, J lost 4 bases, and 6 bases lay in between. From germline, CDR1 is MNHNY and CDR2 SVGAGI (reference sequence). The CDR3 loop reads CASSYPDYEQYF. The CDR3 region has the DNA TGTGCCAGCAGTTACCCAGATTACGAGCAGTACTTC.

The genes are TRBV2 and TRBJ2-5; D possibly corresponds to TRBD1 (8 bases). The CDR3 is made up of 16 amino acids. The germline V gene encodes CDR1 SNHLY and CDR2 FYNNEI. The V end lost 10 bases, the J end lost 5 bases, and 26 bases lay between the germline ends. The CDR3, as DNA: TGTGCCAACTCGACACTAACAGGGGGGGGAAGGGAGACCCAGTACTTC. Translating gives CANSTLTGGGRETQYF.

The V call is TRBV25-1, the J call TRBJ1-4; no clear D gene. The ends were cut back, 5 bases at V and 1 base at J, with 11 bases in the middle. The V gene's germline CDR1 is MGHDK and CDR2 SYGVNS. This CDR3 spans 15 amino acids. The CDR3 DNA is TGTGCCAGCAGTAAAGAGGCTGGAACTAATGAAAAACTGTTTTTT. The encoded protein is CASSKEAGTNEKLFF.

The CDR3 DNA reads TGTGCCAGCAGCCCCCTCCGGGGGGCAACTAATGAAAAACTGTTTTTT. It codes for CASSPLRGATNEKLFF. The chain uses TRBV7-9 and TRBJ1-4; D is possibly TRBD1 (5 bases). The CDR3 is 16 amino acids. Trimming took 5 bases from V and 0 from J, leaving 13 bases between them. Germline V gene lookup returns CDR1 SEHNR and CDR2 FQNEAQ (reference sequence).

The chain is built from TRBV4-1 and TRBJ2-1, with 7 bases aligning to TRBD1. The germline CDR1 and CDR2 sequences are MGHRA and YSYEKL. CDR3 length: 14 residues. V lost 8 bases to trimming and J lost 4 bases; unmatched junction nucleotides: 8. The CDR3 DNA reads TGCGCCAGCGGACAGGCTACGCAATACAATGAGCAGTTCTTC. This codes for CASGQATQYNEQFF.

The chain combines TRBV9 with TRBJ2-3; the match to TRBD2 covers 8 bases. This CDR3 is 15 amino acids long. The V gene's germline CDR1 is SGDLS and CDR2 YYNGEE. Trimming removed 4 bases from V and 3 bases from J; junction bases left unmatched: 7. The CDR3 reads CASSRFGRDTDTQYF. The CDR3, as DNA: TGTGCCAGCAGCCGTTTCGGGAGGGATACAGATACGCAGTATTTT.

The chain recombines TRBV7-9 with TRBJ2-1; D not certain. The CDR3 runs 14 residues. Trimming took off 1 base at V and 4 bases at J, with 8 bases between the two ends. The germline V gene has CDR1 SEHNR and CDR2 FQNEAQ (reference sequence). In DNA, the CDR3 is TGTGCCAGCAGCTTAGACCCTGGATACAATGAGCAGTTCTTC. Encoded protein: CASSLDPGYNEQFF.